The rows below give T cell receptor beta chains drawn from one sample of a study of shared clonotypes between healthy human individuals. Clones were sequenced by immunoSEQ multiplex PCR, and TCRdb holds only the in-frame ones, with some missing. This table has millions of clones, just over 90% appearing once. Sample: naive CD4+ T cells sorted from blood. The receptors originated from a man younger than 30 in good health. CDR3s include the opening cysteine and the closing phenylalanine or tryptophan. D genes are given only for firm matches. Expanded clones are given a class, and other clones once, few, many or no size at all.

v_call	d_call	clone_size	j_call	cdr3_aa	cdr3_nt
TRBV7-2	TRBD2	-	TRBJ2-7	CASSLKAGDPYEQYF	TGTGCCAGCAGCTTAAAGGCGGGGGACCCCTACGAGCAGTACTTC
TRBV2	-	-	TRBJ2-3	CASRGGVVTQYF	TGTGCCAGCAGGGGCGGCGTGGTTACGCAGTATTTT
TRBV10-3	TRBD1	-	TRBJ2-7	CAISEWETGPLEQYF	TGTGCCATCAGTGAGTGGGAGACAGGGCCCCTCGAGCAGTACTTC
TRBV5-1	-	few	TRBJ2-5	CASRLFHPGEGQETQYF	TGCGCCAGCAGATTGTTCCATCCAGGGGAGGGCCAAGAGACCCAGTACTTC
TRBV6-1	-	-	TRBJ2-7	CASSELGGPFSYEQYF	TGTGCCAGCAGTGAACTAGGGGGGCCCTTCTCCTACGAGCAGTACTTC
TRBV7-2	-	-	TRBJ1-2	CASSLGGGRYGYTF	TGTGCCAGCAGCTTAGGTGGAGGGAGGTATGGCTACACCTTC
TRBV28	TRBD2	-	TRBJ2-5	CASSLFVAGGPFIETQYF	TGTGCCAGCAGTTTATTCGTAGCGGGGGGGCCGTTCATAGAGACCCAGTACTTC
TRBV6-6	-	-	TRBJ1-5	CASSPANQPQHF	TGTGCCAGCAGCCCCGCTAATCAGCCCCAGCATTTT
TRBV5-1	TRBD1	-	TRBJ2-2	CASSPSGQGAGELFF	TGCGCCAGCAGCCCCTCGGGACAGGGGGCCGGGGAGCTGTTTTTT
TRBV5-4	TRBD1	-	TRBJ2-5	CASSFGQGEGTQYF	TGTGCCAGCAGCTTCGGACAGGGGGAAGGGACCCAGTACTTC
TRBV2	-	-	TRBJ1-3	CASTGGAGNGNTIYF	TGTGCCAGCACCGGTGGGGCGGGAAATGGAAACACCATATATTTT
TRBV7-2	-	-	TRBJ2-2	CASSVGLAATGELFF	TGTGCCAGCAGCGTGGGGTTAGCGGCCACCGGGGAGCTGTTTTTT
TRBV27	TRBD1	-	TRBJ1-4	CASSIDRVRTNEKLFF	TGTGCCAGCAGTATCGACAGGGTTAGGACTAATGAAAAACTGTTTTTT
TRBV5-4	-	-	TRBJ1-2	CASSPQGPLGGYTF	TGTGCCAGCAGCCCACAGGGACCCCTTGGGGGCTACACCTTC
TRBV30	TRBD1	-	TRBJ2-2	CAWATPDRVGELFF	TGTGCCTGGGCAACTCCTGACAGGGTCGGGGAGCTGTTTTTT
TRBV30	-	once	TRBJ2-7	CAWSAGSGYEQYF	TGTGCCTGGAGTGCAGGGTCAGGTTACGAGCAGTACTTC